The 23 T cell receptor beta chains reported below all come from one sample, sequenced in a study of cytotoxic CD8 clonotypes in ibrutinib-treated CLL. TCRdb keeps only in-frame clones here, not all; method: immunoSEQ multiplex PCR. The sample shows some 150,000 clones, roughly 80% of them seen only once. Sequencing was performed on PBMCs, taken after 12 months of ibrutinib treatment. The receptors shown here come from a human donor with chronic lymphocytic leukemia.

This clone occurred once. The chain has TRBV19 and TRBJ2-3; D unclear. This CDR3 comprises 13 residues. The V end was cut by 10 bases, the J end by 0 bases, with 11 bases between. Germline-derived CDR1 and CDR2 are LNHDA and SQIVND (reference sequence). The CDR3 sequence: CATRPLSTDTQYF. The CDR3 nucleotides read TGTGCCACTAGGCCACTAAGCACAGATACGCAGTATTTT.

The DNA for the CDR3 is TGTGCCAGCAGCCCTGACAGGGATGTAGGACAGCCCCAGCATTTT. This sequence encodes CASSPDRDVGQPQHF. V usage is TRBV7-2 and J usage is TRBJ1-5; 7 positions match TRBD1. Germline CDR1 is SGHTA and CDR2 is FQGNSA. Trimming cost V 5 bases and J 7 bases; bases outside gene matches: 11. The CDR3 totals 15 residues.

The chain couples TRBV7-6 to TRBJ2-1; 7 bases align to TRBD1. CDR1 and CDR2 from the germline V gene are SGHVS and FNYEAQ. V shed 3 bases, J shed 7 bases, and the junction held 12 bases outside the gene matches. This CDR3 spans 16 amino acids. The CDR3 is CASSLTPGQLTNEQFF. CDR3 nucleotide sequence: TGTGCCAGCAGCTTGACGCCGGGACAGCTCACTAATGAGCAGTTCTTC.

There are a few counts of this clone. This sequence joins TRBV19 and TRBJ1-5; possible D gene TRBD1, 5 bases. The CDR3 covers 15 residues. V gave up 3 bases and J gave up 3 bases, with 12 bases separating them. CDR1 LNHDA and CDR2 SQIVND come from the germline V gene (reference sequence). CDR3 in amino acids: CASSISDSVNQPQHF. CDR3 nucleotide sequence: TGTGCCAGTAGTATTTCAGACAGTGTCAATCAGCCCCAGCATTTT.

V is TRBV4-2 and J is TRBJ2-7, with TRBD1 identical over 10 bases. Germline V gene data show CDR1 as LGHNA and CDR2 as YNFKEQ. Losses at the gene ends were 4 bases for V and 0 bases for J; bases not matched to a gene: 9. CDR3 length: 17 residues. This CDR3 is CASSPGHDRGPSYEQYF. As DNA, the CDR3 is TGTGCCAGCAGCCCCGGGCACGACAGGGGGCCCTCCTACGAGCAGTACTTC.

The V gene is TRBV7-2, the J gene TRBJ2-5; D is undetermined. Germline values: CDR1 SGHTA, CDR2 FQGNSA. The CDR3 totals 12 residues. V lost 6 bases to trimming and J lost 4 bases, with 9 bases between them. The CDR3 loop reads CASRVARETQYF. DNA for the CDR3: TGTGCCAGCAGAGTTGCGAGAGAGACCCAGTACTTC.

The chain joins TRBV5-6 to TRBJ2-7; 7 bases fit TRBD2. Per germline, CDR1 SGHDT and CDR2 YYEEEE. With V trimmed by 0 bases and J by 3 bases, 6 bases remained unmatched. This CDR3 is built from 15 residues. CDR3 in DNA: TGTGCCAGCAGCTTGGATTTTGCGGGGGTCTACGAGCAGTACTTC. This encodes CASSLDFAGVYEQYF.

This clone was seen just once. The CDR3 DNA is TGTGCCAGCAGCTCGAGACAGGGGAGATACGAGCAGTACTTC. Protein: CASSSRQGRYEQYF. J is TRBJ2-7 and V is TRBV9; 8 positions agree with TRBD1. The CDR3 consists of 14 residues. Losses at the gene ends were 4 bases for V and 4 bases for J; bases not matched to a gene: 7. Germline V lookup: CDR1 SGDLS, CDR2 YYNGEE.

The chain couples TRBV20-1 to TRBJ2-5; D is unclear. Germline CDR1 reads DFQATT; CDR2 reads SNEGSKA (reference sequence). V lost 8 bases, J lost 4 bases, and 11 bases lay in between. CDR3 length: 11 amino acids. Here the CDR3 DNA reads TGCAGTCTGGATCTCCGAGAGACCCAGTACTTC. This encodes CSLDLRETQYF.

Here the CDR3 reads CASTQQMNTEAFF. CDR3 DNA: TGTGCCAGCACACAGCAGATGAACACTGAAGCTTTCTTT. This chain links TRBV28 with TRBJ1-1; D remains ambiguous. Trimming left V 7 bases short and J 0 bases short, with 9 bases between. This CDR3 comprises 13 residues. Germline lookup yields CDR1 MDHEN and CDR2 SYDVKM. The whole variable domain, remainder taken from reference TRBV28 and TRBJ1-1, is DVKVTQSSRYLVKRTGEKVFLECVQDMDHENMFWYRQDPGLGLRLIYFSYDVKMKEKGDIPEGYSVSREKKERFSLILESASTNQTSMYLCASTQQMNTEAFFGQGTRLTVV.

The CDR3: CSVQRGGRPNYGYTF. The CDR3 nucleotides are TGCAGCGTGCAGCGGGGGGGGCGCCCTAACTATGGCTACACCTTC. The genes are TRBV29-1 and TRBJ1-2; D is possibly TRBD1 (6 bases). This CDR3 spans 15 amino acids. CDR1 is SQVTM and CDR2 is ANQGSEA in the germline V gene. The V and J ends lost 6 bases and 0 bases respectively, with 17 bases between them.

This clone was found a few times. The rearrangement uses TRBV28 and TRBJ2-3; TRBD2 matches at 7 bases. The germline gives CDR1 MDHEN, CDR2 SYDVKM. The CDR3 sequence is 15 residues long. V shed 8 bases and J 4 bases; nucleotides not matched to a gene: 12. This chain's CDR3 is CASGNGGSRPDTQYF. As DNA, the CDR3 is TGTGCCAGCGGAAACGGGGGGTCCCGACCAGATACGCAGTATTTT.

The V call is TRBV5-4, the J call TRBJ1-2; no clear D. The V end lost 2 bases, the J end lost 4 bases, and 6 bases lay between the germline ends. Germline-derived CDR1 and CDR2 are SGHNT and YYREEE (reference sequence). The CDR3 contains 12 residues. The chain's CDR3 is CASSFPPYGYTF. CDR3 DNA: TGTGCCAGCAGCTTTCCCCCCTATGGCTACACCTTC.

The CDR3 coding sequence is TGTGCCAGCAGTTACGGGGCCGATGGAAACACCATATATTTT. Translation gives CASSYGADGNTIYF. The chain is built from TRBV6-5 and TRBJ1-3, with TRBD1 as a possible D gene (5 bases). V was clipped by 2 bases and J by 3 bases, with 8 bases between them. This CDR3 is 14 amino acids long. Germline V lookup: CDR1 MNHEY, CDR2 SVGAGI.

V is TRBV6-5 and J is TRBJ2-3; perhaps TRBD2 as D (7 bases). This CDR3 spans 16 amino acids. CDR1 is MNHEY and CDR2 is SVGAGI in the germline V gene. The V end was cut by 1 base, the J end by 3 bases, with 14 bases between. CDR3 DNA: TGTGCCAGCAGTTACTTAGGGGGGGCGCTGACAGATACGCAGTATTTT. Its protein product is CASSYLGGALTDTQYF.

The chain uses TRBV10-3 and TRBJ2-5; D remains ambiguous. V was cut by 10 bases and J by 4 bases, with 22 bases left in between. Per the germline V gene, CDR1 is ENHRY and CDR2 is SYGVKD. The CDR3 has 15 residues. The CDR3: CATQSHPNAPETQYF. The CDR3, as DNA: TGTGCCACGCAATCACACCCAAACGCCCCAGAGACCCAGTACTTC.

The genes are TRBV30 and TRBJ1-5, with TRBD1 matching over 10 bases. Per germline, CDR1 GTSNPN and CDR2 SVGIG (reference sequence). The CDR3 has 13 amino acids. The trim removed 5 bases at V and 6 bases at J, leaving 4 bases unmatched. The CDR3 DNA reads TGTGCCTGGGGGGGACAGGGGACTCAGCCCCAGCATTTT. Protein sequence: CAWGGQGTQPQHF.

The rearrangement uses TRBV7-2 and TRBJ2-1; the D call may be TRBD1 or TRBD2 (5 bases each). From germline, CDR1 is SGHTA and CDR2 FQGNSA. Deletions cut 4 bases from V and 2 bases from J, with 12 bases between. The CDR3 extends over 15 amino acids. The chain's CDR3 is CASSSLSGPYNEQFF. CDR3 sequence (DNA): TGTGCCAGCAGCTCCCTCTCGGGGCCCTACAATGAGCAGTTCTTC.

V usage is TRBV27 and J usage is TRBJ2-7, with a tentative D call TRBD1 (5 bases). Germline V gene data show CDR1 as MNHEY and CDR2 as SMNVEV (reference sequence). There are 13 residues in the CDR3. Between the trimmed V and J ends, which lost 2 bases and 0 bases, there was a span of 5 bases. CDR3 sequence: CASSLDSSYEQYF. DNA of the CDR3: TGTGCCAGCAGTTTAGACAGCTCCTACGAGCAGTACTTC.

V usage is TRBV14 and J usage is TRBJ2-3, with a weak D call TRBD2 (6 bases). V shed 1 base and J shed 0 bases, with 14 bases lying between them. This CDR3 is 17 amino acids long. Germline loops: CDR1 SGHDN, CDR2 FVKESK. CDR3 bases: TGTGCCAGCAGCCAAGGGAGGGTTAGCGGTAGCACAGATACGCAGTATTTT. Amino acids: CASSQGRVSGSTDTQYF.

The genes are TRBV27 and TRBJ2-3; 12 nucleotides match TRBD2. The junction had 6 bases not matched to a gene; V was cut back by 3 bases and J by 2 bases. This CDR3 region has 17 residues. Germline V gene data show CDR1 as MNHEY and CDR2 as SMNVEV (reference sequence). CDR3 bases: TGTGCCAGCAGTTTTCTCGGACTAGCGGGGATCACAGATACGCAGTATTTT. It yields the protein CASSFLGLAGITDTQYF.

This rearrangement joins TRBV7-2 to TRBJ1-1, with D possibly matching TRBD1 (5 bases). From germline, CDR1 is SGHTA and CDR2 FQGNSA. This CDR3 contains 10 residues. CDR3 residues: CASGFTEAFF. CDR3 nucleotide sequence: TGTGCTTCAGGGTTCACTGAAGCTTTCTTT.

With respect to this clone: The same CDR3 arises from other DNA sequences in this sample as well. This chain links TRBV18 with TRBJ1-5; 8 bases fit TRBD1. The CDR3 totals 13 residues. V lost 3 bases to trimming and J lost 5 bases; unmatched junction nucleotides: 0. Germline values: CDR1 KGHSH, CDR2 LQKENI. CDR3 coding DNA: TGTGCCAGCTCACCGGACAGGGATCAGCCCCAGCATTTT. Translated: CASSPDRDQPQHF.